The next 32 T cell receptor beta chains were all read from a single sample in a study of blood T cell repertoires in COVID-19. Clones were sequenced by immunoSEQ multiplex PCR, and TCRdb holds only the in-frame ones, with some missing. The table includes over 150,000 clones, approximately 80% detected once. Sequencing was performed on PBMCs or T cells enriched from blood (not recorded which). Source of these receptors: a man between 35 and 55 years old who had recovered from COVID-19.

J is TRBJ1-2 and V is TRBV19; 8 bases are a match to TRBD1. Per the germline V gene, CDR1 is LNHDA and CDR2 is SQIVND (reference sequence). With V trimmed by 10 bases and J by 5 bases, 9 bases remained unmatched. This CDR3 has 13 residues. The CDR3 DNA reads TGTGCCACGATTCAGGGGGCGCATTATGGCTACACCTTC. It translates to CATIQGAHYGYTF.

In this sample, this clone turned up once. This chain connects TRBV9 to TRBJ2-2; TRBD2 might be the D (6 bases). Deletions cut 3 bases from V and 2 bases from J, with 14 bases between. This CDR3 contains 16 residues. From germline, CDR1 is SGDLS and CDR2 YYNGEE. In nucleotides, the CDR3 is TGTGCCAGCAGCGCCCCTGCAGGACTAAACACCGGGGAGCTGTTTTTT. Translated, it gives CASSAPAGLNTGELFF.

This clone was found once. The rearrangement links TRBV11-3 to TRBJ2-1; no clear D. Germline V lookup: CDR1 SGHNT, CDR2 YENEEA. Deletions cut 3 bases from V and 5 bases from J, with 8 bases between. The CDR3 runs to 13 residues. CDR3 loop: CASSLNYNNEQFF. CDR3 nucleotides: TGTGCCAGCAGCTTGAACTATAACAATGAGCAGTTCTTC.

V usage is TRBV19 and J usage is TRBJ1-5; TRBD1 aligns across 9 bases. Trimming at V came to 8 bases and at J to 4 bases, leaving 3 bases not matched to a gene. This CDR3 spans 13 amino acids. Germline loops: CDR1 LNHDA, CDR2 SQIVND (reference sequence). The CDR3 reads CASGTGRNQPQHF. The CDR3 nucleotides are TGTGCCAGTGGGACAGGGAGGAATCAGCCCCAGCATTTT.

The chain employs TRBV6-5 and TRBJ1-2, with 7 bases identical to TRBD1. CDR1 is MNHEY and CDR2 is SVGAGI in the germline V gene. J lost 6 bases, V lost 5 bases, and 6 bases had no gene match. The CDR3 is 13 residues long. In nucleotides, the CDR3 is TGTGCCAGCAGTAGGGGACAGACGAATGGCTACACCTTC. It translates to CASSRGQTNGYTF.

The V and J genes are TRBV30 and TRBJ2-3, with a tentative D call TRBD1 (5 bases). The ends were cut back, 2 bases at V and 4 bases at J, with 10 bases in the middle. Germline CDR1 reads GTSNPN; CDR2 reads SVGIG (reference sequence). The length of the CDR3 is 13 residues. The DNA of the CDR3 is TGTGCCTGGAGTAGGGGTAGCCCAGATACGCAGTATTTT. Translating it yields CAWSRGSPDTQYF.

This clone came up a few times. This chain uses TRBV5-6 with TRBJ1-2; weak D call: TRBD1 (5 bases). This CDR3 has 16 residues. Germline V gene sequence: CDR1 SGHDT, CDR2 YYEEEE. V was pared by 2 bases and J by 4 bases, with 18 bases between. The CDR3 bases are TGTGCCAGCAGCTTACAAGGGGTCTCAGGATCCTATGGCTACACCTTC. This translates into CASSLQGVSGSYGYTF.

The rearrangement links TRBV6-1 to TRBJ2-4; 7 positions agree with TRBD2. The ends lost 0 bases at V and 4 bases at J; junction bases unmatched: 12. CDR1 MNHNS and CDR2 SASEGT come from the germline V gene. CDR3 length: 18 amino acids. The CDR3 is CASSEALGAGVRKNIQYF. The CDR3 DNA reads as TGTGCCAGCAGTGAAGCGCTCGGGGCGGGAGTTAGGAAAAACATTCAGTACTTC.

The J gene is TRBJ2-1, the V gene TRBV28; D is possibly TRBD1 (7 bases). This CDR3 has 14 residues. Germline V CDR1 and CDR2: MDHEN, SYDVKM. Between the trimmed V and J ends, which lost 4 bases and 4 bases, there was a span of 11 bases. As DNA, the CDR3 is TGTGCCAGCAGTTCGGGGGACAGATACAATGAGCAGTTCTTC. Its protein is CASSSGDRYNEQFF.

The chain couples TRBV19 to TRBJ2-1; D not resolved. CDR1 is LNHDA, CDR2 SQIVND, per germline (reference sequence). Trimming cost V 7 bases and J 0 bases, with 16 bases left between them. This CDR3 has 16 residues. The CDR3 bases are TGTGCCAGTAAGATGAGCGAACTACTCTCCTACAATGAGCAGTTCTTC. Protein product: CASKMSELLSYNEQFF.

A few counts support this clone. The chain joins TRBV5-1 to TRBJ2-7; D ambiguous. The CDR3 is 13 residues long. CDR1 is SGHRS, CDR2 YFSETQ, per germline. The V end lost 0 bases, the J end lost 0 bases, and 4 bases lay between the germline ends. This CDR3 is CASSLDNSYEQYF. For the CDR3, the DNA is TGCGCCAGCAGCTTGGACAACTCCTACGAGCAGTACTTC.

V usage is TRBV5-4 and J usage is TRBJ1-2; tentatively, D is TRBD1 (6 bases). This CDR3 is built from 13 residues. Germline V gives CDR1 SGHNT, CDR2 YYREEE (reference sequence). Trimming shortened V by 3 bases and J by 7 bases, and 13 bases separated the two germline ends. CDR3 sequence (DNA): TGTGCCAGCAGCTCACAGGGTGGAGGTGGCTACACCTTC. The encoded protein is CASSSQGGGGYTF.

The chain is built from TRBV6-5 and TRBJ1-1, with D possibly matching TRBD1 (5 bases). CDR1 MNHEY and CDR2 SVGAGI come from the germline V gene. This CDR3 has 14 residues. V lost 7 bases and J 0 bases, leaving 12 bases between the germline ends. CDR3 amino acids: CASMKKGMNTEAFF. The DNA for the CDR3 is TGTGCCAGCATGAAGAAGGGGATGAACACTGAAGCTTTCTTT.

The rearrangement joins TRBV7-9 to TRBJ1-4; the D gene is possibly TRBD1 (6 bases). The V end lost 1 base, the J end lost 8 bases, and 14 bases lay between the germline ends. The CDR3 extends over 15 amino acids. Germline CDR1 SEHNR, CDR2 FQNEAQ (reference sequence). The DNA of the CDR3 is TGTGCCAGCAGCTTAGTTAAAGGGGGAGCGGAAAAACTGTTTTTT. This sequence encodes CASSLVKGGAEKLFF.

In DNA, the CDR3 is TGTGCCAGCAGCCTCAGGGATTTCCAGCCCCAGCATTTT. This sequence encodes CASSLRDFQPQHF. The chain carries TRBV7-9 and TRBJ1-5; D possibly corresponds to TRBD1 (5 bases). This CDR3 has 13 amino acids. Germline loops: CDR1 SEHNR, CDR2 FQNEAQ (reference sequence). The V end was cut by 5 bases, the J end by 7 bases, with 12 bases between. The complete variable domain, with remaining parts taken from reference TRBV7-9 and TRBJ1-5, reads DTGVSQNPRHKITKRGQNVTFRCDPISEHNRLYWYRQTLGQGPEFLTYFQNEAQLEKSRLLSDRFSAERPKGSFSTLEIQRTEQGDSAMYLCASSLRDFQPQHFGDGTRLSIL.

The V call is TRBV7-9, the J call TRBJ2-1; 7 positions match TRBD1. This CDR3 has 15 amino acids. The germline CDR1 and CDR2 sequences are SEHNR and FQNEAQ (reference sequence). The J segment lost 10 bases and the V segment lost 3 bases, leaving 12 bases of the junction unmatched. CDR3 in DNA: TGTGCCAGCAGCTTGTCACAGGGTAGCAGGGGGGAGCAGTTCTTC. As protein: CASSLSQGSRGEQFF.

The rearrangement joins TRBV18 to TRBJ1-6, with 10 nucleotides matching TRBD1. Germline V CDR1 and CDR2: KGHSH, LQKENI. The J segment lost 7 bases and the V segment lost 4 bases, leaving 13 bases of the junction unmatched. The CDR3 contains 18 residues. CDR3 nucleotide sequence: TGTGCCAGCTCACTACCGGGACAGGGGACCGATGGGAATTCACCCCTCCACTTT. Translating it yields CASSLPGQGTDGNSPLHF.

The chain is built from TRBV29-1 and TRBJ2-6, with TRBD1 identical over 8 bases. There are 15 residues in the CDR3. Trimming at V came to 4 bases and at J to 4 bases, leaving 6 bases not matched to a gene. Germline loops: CDR1 SQVTM, CDR2 ANQGSEA. CDR3 sequence (DNA): TGCAGCGTTGGGGGGACAGGCTCCGGGGCCAACGTCCTGACTTTC. It codes for CSVGGTGSGANVLTF.

This chain connects TRBV28 to TRBJ2-7; D unresolved. This CDR3 is built from 15 residues. The V gene lost 2 bases and the J gene lost 2 bases, with 13 bases spanning the gap. Germline CDR1 MDHEN, CDR2 SYDVKM. CDR3 protein: CASSLTPSVAYEQYF. The CDR3 DNA follows: TGTGCCAGCAGTTTAACGCCTAGTGTCGCCTACGAGCAGTACTTC.

V usage is TRBV10-3 and J usage is TRBJ2-3; D uncertain. With 6 bases removed from V and 1 base from J, the gap between germline ends came to 11 bases. The CDR3 covers 14 residues. CDR1 and CDR2 from the germline V gene are ENHRY and SYGVKD. CDR3 region: CAISFEAGTDTQYF. In DNA form, the CDR3 reads TGTGCCATCAGCTTCGAGGCGGGCACAGATACGCAGTATTTT.

The V call is TRBV28, the J call TRBJ2-1; 9 positions match TRBD1. Germline-derived CDR1 and CDR2 are MDHEN and SYDVKM. Trimming at V came to 3 bases and at J to 2 bases, leaving 2 bases not matched to a gene. This CDR3 region has 15 residues. CDR3 amino acids: CASSLGTGPYNEQFF. The CDR3 nucleotides are TGTGCCAGCAGTTTGGGGACAGGGCCCTACAATGAGCAGTTCTTC.

The V call is TRBV7-9, the J call TRBJ1-2, with D possibly matching TRBD1 (6 bases). CDR3 length equals 15 residues. Trimming left V 2 bases short and J 6 bases short, with 16 bases between. The germline gives CDR1 SEHNR, CDR2 FQNEAQ (reference sequence). The CDR3 loop is CASSLPSGVRDGYTF. Written as DNA, the CDR3 is TGTGCCAGCAGCTTACCCTCAGGGGTCCGGGATGGCTACACCTTC.

This sequence joins TRBV27 and TRBJ2-7, with D unclear. This CDR3 region has 13 residues. The germline V and J ends were trimmed by 6 bases and 0 bases, with 9 bases remaining between them. The germline CDR1 and CDR2 sequences are MNHEY and SMNVEV (reference sequence). This chain's CDR3 is CASSVLNSYEQYF. DNA for the CDR3: TGTGCCAGCAGCGTTTTAAACTCCTACGAGCAGTACTTC.

The chain carries TRBV6-2 or TRBV6-3 and TRBJ1-1; 7 bases match TRBD1. The CDR3 has 19 residues. V lost 2 bases, J lost 1 base, and 16 bases stayed unmatched. The germline V gene encodes CDR1 MNHEY and CDR2 SVGEGT. This chain's CDR3 is CASSYQPEGLRTGNTEAFF. The CDR3 DNA sequence: TGTGCCAGCAGTTACCAACCTGAAGGCCTCCGGACAGGGAACACTGAAGCTTTCTTT.

This clone was observed a few times. V gene TRBV28 combines with J gene TRBJ1-2; D is possibly TRBD1 (6 bases). Germline V gene sequence: CDR1 MDHEN, CDR2 SYDVKM. Trimming stripped 4 bases from V and 5 bases from J, with 11 bases between. There are 13 residues in the CDR3. CDR3 residues: CASSSDRTYGYTF. DNA of the CDR3: TGTGCCAGCAGTTCGGACAGAACGTATGGCTACACCTTC.

The chain recombines TRBV5-6 with TRBJ2-5; D remains unclear. V lost 4 bases and J 2 bases, leaving 18 bases between the germline ends. The CDR3 has 16 amino acids. Germline V lookup: CDR1 SGHDT, CDR2 YYEEEE. CDR3 in DNA: TGTGCCAGCAGCCCGGCTGGCGGCAGCCTACAAGAGACCCAGTACTTC. Residues: CASSPAGGSLQETQYF.

This chain joins TRBV19 and TRBJ2-1; 9 bases line up with TRBD2. CDR3 size: 16 residues. CDR1 and CDR2 from the germline V gene are LNHDA and SQIVND (reference sequence). The junction had 9 bases not matched to a gene; V was cut back by 5 bases and J by 4 bases. CDR3 nucleotide sequence: TGTGCCAGTAGTTCAATAGCGGGGGTCCTTTACAATGAGCAGTTCTTC. Its translation is CASSSIAGVLYNEQFF.

The rearrangement joins TRBV6-5 to TRBJ1-2; the D is unclear. This CDR3 has 15 amino acids. Germline V lookup: CDR1 MNHEY, CDR2 SVGAGI. Trimming took 2 bases from V and 3 from J, leaving 13 bases between them. CDR3 sequence reads: CASSYGTRSHYGYTF. CDR3 sequence (DNA): TGTGCCAGCAGTTACGGAACGAGGTCTCACTATGGCTACACCTTC.

V usage is TRBV7-9 and J usage is TRBJ2-1, with TRBD2 matching over 9 bases. CDR1 and CDR2 (germline): SEHNR, FQNEAQ (reference sequence). This CDR3 comprises 16 residues. Trimming took 5 bases from V and 2 from J; bases not matched to a gene: 7. The CDR3 coding sequence is TGTGCCAGCAGCCTTACAGCGGGAGGCGCCTACAATGAGCAGTTCTTC. It translates to CASSLTAGGAYNEQFF.

V usage is TRBV18 and J usage is TRBJ1-3; D is ambiguous. The V gene's germline CDR1 is KGHSH and CDR2 LQKENI. The CDR3 extends over 16 amino acids. V lost 3 bases to trimming and J lost 4 bases, with 16 bases between them. The CDR3 region is CASSPGLRGGGNTIYF. CDR3 DNA: TGTGCCAGCTCACCCGGCTTGCGGGGAGGAGGAAACACCATATATTTT.

The rearrangement joins TRBV30 to TRBJ1-2, with D possibly matching TRBD1 (5 bases). This CDR3 region has 15 residues. V was clipped by 0 bases and J by 1 base, with 12 bases between them. In germline, CDR1 is GTSNPN, CDR2 SVGIG (reference sequence). The CDR3 sequence: CAWSVYRQGNYGYTF. In DNA form, the CDR3 reads TGTGCCTGGAGTGTATACCGGCAGGGTAACTATGGCTACACCTTC.

The rearrangement joins TRBV19 to TRBJ2-4, with D unclear. Per germline, CDR1 LNHDA and CDR2 SQIVND (reference sequence). CDR3 size: 14 residues. Trimming removed 3 bases from V and 0 bases from J, with 6 bases in between. The CDR3 coding sequence is TGTGCCAGTAGTATGCAGGTAGCCAAAAACATTCAGTACTTC. Translating it yields CASSMQVAKNIQYF.